This T cell receptor (beta chain) was observed in a study of T cell repertoires in ileal Crohn's disease. General observations from the study: The median delay to postoperative endoscopy was approximately seven months.

This CDR3 has 16 amino acids. J gave up 7 bases and V 4 bases, and 9 bases lay outside the gene matches. From germline, CDR1 is SGHTA and CDR2 FQGNSA. Assay: immunoSEQ multiplex PCR; the TCRdb copy retains only in-frame clones and omits some. Of some 10,000 clones in the sample, around 75% were seen once. Remarks on this clone: Its antigen is not identified.

Time point denoted: neoterminal ileum biopsy at postoperative endoscopy, about 6 months after surgery. Eligibility required adulthood, ileal or ileocolonic Crohn's disease and indicated ileocolonic resection. Source material: ileal tissue. The V and J genes are TRBV7-2 and TRBJ2-3; 12 bases line up with TRBD2. The receptor's source is an adult with Crohn's disease. CDR3 nucleotide sequence: TGTGCCAGCAGCTCACAACTAGCGGGGGGTGTAAATACGCAGTATTTT. Encoded protein: CASSSQLAGGVNTQYF.